This is a list of T cell receptor beta chains from one sample in a study of vaccination effects on CD4 cells after COVID-19. These TCRs' antigens remain unknown. Sequenced by immunoSEQ multiplex PCR; TCRdb stores in-frame clones only, minus some. The table records approximately 37,000 clones, about four fifths of them present only once. Material: CD4+ T cells from PBMCs cultured without peptide, obtained before COVID-19 vaccination. These receptors came from a human donor who received a COVID-19 vaccine. Each CDR3 is given with its conserved first and last residue. The D gene is left open where the match is weak. Some rows have no size entry. The others give once, few or many, or a class for an expanded clone.

clone size,V gene,CDR3 length,D gene,J gene,CDR3 protein,CDR3 DNA
once,TRBV3-1/TRBV3-2,12,.,TRBJ2-7,CASSQGEFEQYF,TGTGCCAGCAGCCAAGGGGAGTTCGAGCAGTACTTC
.,TRBV5-1,14,TRBD1,TRBJ1-2,CASSLDRGGNGYTF,TGCGCCAGCAGCTTGGACAGGGGGGGAAATGGCTACACCTTC
.,TRBV11-3,15,TRBD1,TRBJ1-3,CASSADRGSGNTIYF,TGTGCCAGCAGCGCGGACAGGGGCTCTGGAAACACCATATATTTT
.,TRBV4-2,13,.,TRBJ2-7,CASSKSRGNEQYF,TGTGCCAGCAGCAAGAGCCGGGGGAACGAGCAGTACTTC
.,TRBV18,13,.,TRBJ1-1,CASSPPGNTEAFF,TGTGCCAGCTCACCACCGGGGAACACTGAAGCTTTCTTT
once,TRBV6-1,17,TRBD1,TRBJ1-1,CASSEGRTGGPNTEAFF,TGTGCCAGCAGTGAAGGAAGAACAGGGGGTCCGAACACTGAAGCTTTCTTT
.,TRBV5-4,16,.,TRBJ2-2,CASSPRGGGYTGELFF,TGTGCCAGCAGCCCTCGGGGCGGGGGCTACACCGGGGAGCTGTTTTTT
.,TRBV2,15,.,TRBJ2-2,CASMGGPPGTGELFF,TGTGCCAGCATGGGGGGTCCACCGGGCACCGGGGAGCTGTTTTTT
few,TRBV28,12,TRBD1,TRBJ1-2,CASSSTGGGYTF,TGTGCCAGCAGTTCAACAGGGGGTGGCTACACCTTC
.,TRBV11-2,18,TRBD2,TRBJ2-3,CASSAGLAGGLVTDTQYF,TGTGCCAGCAGCGCGGGACTAGCGGGGGGGCTTGTCACAGATACGCAGTATTTT
few,TRBV4-2,18,TRBD2,TRBJ2-5,CASSQEISGLAIQETQYF,TGTGCCAGCAGCCAAGAGATATCGGGACTAGCGATCCAAGAGACCCAGTACTTC
.,TRBV4-1,11,.,TRBJ2-1,CASSRNNEQFF,TGCGCCAGCAGCCGAAACAATGAGCAGTTCTTC